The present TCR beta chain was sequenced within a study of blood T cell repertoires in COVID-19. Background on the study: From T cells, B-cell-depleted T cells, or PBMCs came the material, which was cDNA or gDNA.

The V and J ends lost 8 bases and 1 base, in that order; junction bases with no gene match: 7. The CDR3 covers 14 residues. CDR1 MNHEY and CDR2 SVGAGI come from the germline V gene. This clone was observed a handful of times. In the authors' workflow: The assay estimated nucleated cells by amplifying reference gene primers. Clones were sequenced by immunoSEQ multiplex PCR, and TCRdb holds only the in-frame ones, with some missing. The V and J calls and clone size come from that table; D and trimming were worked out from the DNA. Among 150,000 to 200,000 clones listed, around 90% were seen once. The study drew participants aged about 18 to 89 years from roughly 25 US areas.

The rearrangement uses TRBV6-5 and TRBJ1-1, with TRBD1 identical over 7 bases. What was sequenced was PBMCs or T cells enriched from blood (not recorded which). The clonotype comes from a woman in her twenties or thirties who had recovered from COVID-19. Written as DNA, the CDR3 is TGTGCCAGCCTTGACAGGGTACGGAACACTGAAGCTTTCTTT. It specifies CASLDRVRNTEAFF.